What follows is one TCR beta chain and its context. The TCRbeta library was prepared with unique molecular identifiers. MiXCR was run by TCRdb on the PCR reads, yielding one entry per CDR3 protein. Of approximately 390,000 distinct CDR3 sequences listed, 11% are singletons. The data originate from a study of T-cell reconstitution after alpha-beta-depleted transplantation in children. This sequence originates from a human donor who donated a stem cell graft to a child with acute myeloid leukemia. Sequenced here: PBMCs from the stem cell graft donor, sampled from the stem cell graft.

The CDR3 region has the DNA TGTGCCAGCTCACCACCGGGGGAGTCCTATGGCTACACCTTC. Its translation is CASSPPGESYGYTF. The chain couples TRBV18 to TRBJ1-2, with TRBD1 as a possible D gene (5 bases). Germline CDR1 KGHSH, CDR2 LQKENI. CDR3 length equals 14 residues. Trimming left V 0 bases short and J 4 bases short, with 9 bases between.